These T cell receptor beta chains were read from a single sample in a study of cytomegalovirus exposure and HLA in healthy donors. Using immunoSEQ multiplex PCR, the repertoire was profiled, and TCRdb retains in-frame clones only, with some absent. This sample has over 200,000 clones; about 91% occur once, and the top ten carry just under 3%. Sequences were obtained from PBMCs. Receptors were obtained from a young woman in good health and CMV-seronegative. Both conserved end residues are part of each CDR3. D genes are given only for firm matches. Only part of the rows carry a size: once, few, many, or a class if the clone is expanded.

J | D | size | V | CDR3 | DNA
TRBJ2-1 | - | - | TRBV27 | CASSLLGPGGPNEQFF | TGTGCCAGCAGTTTACTGGGACCCGGAGGGCCTAATGAGCAGTTCTTC
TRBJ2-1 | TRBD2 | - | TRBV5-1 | CASSYPKGGGRGSYNEQFF | TGCGCCAGCAGCTACCCAAAGGGGGGCGGGAGGGGGTCCTACAATGAGCAGTTCTTC
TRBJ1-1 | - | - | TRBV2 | CASSVGRLEAFF | TGTGCCAGCAGTGTGGGGAGACTTGAAGCTTTCTTT
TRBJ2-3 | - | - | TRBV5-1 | CASSLVGKTDTQYF | TGCGCCAGCAGCTTGGTCGGGAAAACAGATACGCAGTATTTT
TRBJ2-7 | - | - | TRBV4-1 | CASSHFQDYRDEQYF | TGCGCCAGCAGCCACTTCCAGGACTACCGGGACGAGCAGTACTTC
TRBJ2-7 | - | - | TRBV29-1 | CSVREGQKEQYF | TGCAGCGTTAGGGAAGGACAGAAGGAGCAGTACTTC
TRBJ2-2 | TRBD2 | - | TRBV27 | CASKAGENTGELFF | TGTGCCAGCAAAGCGGGAGAGAACACCGGGGAGCTGTTTTTT
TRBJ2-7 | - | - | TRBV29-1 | CSVWDTRASYEQYF | TGCAGCGTGTGGGACACCAGGGCCTCCTACGAGCAGTACTTC
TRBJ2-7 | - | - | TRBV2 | CASSDGSYSYEQYF | TGTGCCAGCAGTGATGGGAGCTACTCCTACGAGCAGTACTTC
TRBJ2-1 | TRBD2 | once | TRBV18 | CASSPASGRSYNEQFF | TGTGCCAGCTCACCAGCTAGCGGGAGATCGTACAATGAGCAGTTCTTC
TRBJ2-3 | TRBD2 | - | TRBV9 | CASNGGMEDTQYF | TGTGCCAGCAACGGGGGGATGGAAGATACGCAGTATTTT
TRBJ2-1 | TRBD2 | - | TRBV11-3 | CASSPRTSGGRNEQFF | TGTGCCAGCAGCCCCCGGACTAGCGGAGGAAGGAATGAGCAGTTCTTC
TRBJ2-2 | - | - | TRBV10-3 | CAISESGARDTGELFF | TGTGCCATCAGTGAGTCGGGAGCTCGAGACACCGGGGAGCTGTTTTTT
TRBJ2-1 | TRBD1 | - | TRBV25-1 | CASQGPGQGVRDEQFF | TGTGCCAGCCAAGGTCCGGGACAGGGGGTCCGGGATGAGCAGTTCTTC
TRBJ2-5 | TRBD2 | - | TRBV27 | CASSRKGLEETQYF | TGTGCCAGCAGTCGAAAGGGACTAGAAGAGACCCAGTACTTC
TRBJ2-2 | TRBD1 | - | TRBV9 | CASSDPRQGAGTGELFF | TGTGCCAGCAGCGACCCGCGACAGGGGGCGGGTACCGGGGAGCTGTTTTTT
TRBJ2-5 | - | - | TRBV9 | CASSVSGEETQYF | TGTGCCAGCAGCGTAAGCGGAGAAGAGACCCAGTACTTC
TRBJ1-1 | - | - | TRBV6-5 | CASTGVLNTEAFF | TGTGCCAGCACAGGGGTCTTAAACACTGAAGCTTTCTTT
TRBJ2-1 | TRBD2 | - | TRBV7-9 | CASSLGAGGYNEQFF | TGTGCCAGCAGCTTAGGGGCGGGAGGCTACAATGAGCAGTTCTTC
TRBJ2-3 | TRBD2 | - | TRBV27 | CASMTSGDTQYF | TGTGCCAGCATGACTAGCGGAGATACGCAGTATTTT
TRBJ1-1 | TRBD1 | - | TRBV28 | CASSLWGTGTGVTEAFF | TGTGCCAGCAGTTTATGGGGTACCGGGACAGGGGTAACTGAAGCTTTCTTT
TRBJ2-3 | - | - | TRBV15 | CATSREQHTDTQYF | TGTGCCACCAGCAGAGAACAGCACACAGATACGCAGTATTTT
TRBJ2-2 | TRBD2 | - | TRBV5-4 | CASSPTSSTGELFF | TGTGCCAGCAGCCCGACTAGCTCCACCGGGGAGCTGTTTTTT
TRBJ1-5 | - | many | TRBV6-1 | CASSESDGGTQPQHF | TGTGCCAGCAGTGAATCCGATGGGGGCACCCAGCCCCAGCATTTT
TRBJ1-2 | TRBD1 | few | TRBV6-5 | CASSQGADGYTF | TGTGCCAGCAGCCAGGGGGCGGATGGCTACACCTTC
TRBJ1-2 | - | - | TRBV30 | CAWSAHSGADGYTF | TGTGCCTGGAGTGCCCACAGCGGCGCGGATGGCTACACCTTC
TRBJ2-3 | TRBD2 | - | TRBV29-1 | CSVDDSTSGRPKPSTSTDTQYF | TGCAGCGTTGATGATTCGACTAGCGGGAGGCCTAAGCCTTCAACTAGCACAGATACGCAGTATTTT
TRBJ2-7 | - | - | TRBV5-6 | CASSKGADF | TGTGCCAGCAGCAAGGGAGCGGACTTC
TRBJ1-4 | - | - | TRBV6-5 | CASSYSGQLSNEKLFF | TGTGCCAGCAGTTACTCTGGACAGTTATCTAATGAAAAACTGTTTTTT
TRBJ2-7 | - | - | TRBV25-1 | CASSKTSGKYEQYF | TGTGCCAGCAGTAAGACTTCCGGGAAGTACGAGCAGTACTTC
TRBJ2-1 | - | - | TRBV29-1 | CSVQTLASEQFF | TGCAGCGTTCAAACCTTAGCGAGTGAGCAGTTCTTC
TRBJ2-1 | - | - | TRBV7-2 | CASSLVQGYYNEQFF | TGTGCCAGCAGCTTAGTGCAGGGGTACTACAATGAGCAGTTCTTC
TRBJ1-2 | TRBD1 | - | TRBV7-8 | CASSLNPRDSDLNYGYTF | TGTGCCAGCAGCCTTAACCCCCGGGACAGCGACCTTAACTATGGCTACACCTTC
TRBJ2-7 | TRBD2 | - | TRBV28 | CASSGAGESSYEQYF | TGTGCCAGCAGTGGAGCGGGGGAAAGCTCCTACGAGCAGTACTTC
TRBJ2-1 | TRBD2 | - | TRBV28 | CASSRGLAGGRYNEQFF | TGTGCCAGCAGCCGGGGACTAGCGGGAGGGCGGTACAATGAGCAGTTCTTC
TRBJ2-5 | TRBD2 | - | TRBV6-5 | CASSYTRKAGAETQYF | TGTGCCAGCAGTTATACCCGAAAGGCGGGAGCGGAGACCCAGTACTTC
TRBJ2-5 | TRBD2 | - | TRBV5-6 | CASSWATSGQETQYF | TGTGCCAGCAGCTGGGCCACTAGCGGGCAAGAGACCCAGTACTTC
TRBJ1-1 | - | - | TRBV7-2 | CASSPGFNTEAFF | TGTGCCAGCAGTCCAGGATTCAACACTGAAGCTTTCTTT
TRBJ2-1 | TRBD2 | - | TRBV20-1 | CSARLAVGQFF | TGCAGTGCTAGACTAGCGGTCGGACAGTTCTTC
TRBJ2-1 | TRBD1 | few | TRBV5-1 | CASSFDRGDEQFF | TGCGCCAGCAGCTTTGACAGGGGTGATGAGCAGTTCTTC
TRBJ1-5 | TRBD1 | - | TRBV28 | CASSLGQGSNQPQHF | TGTGCCAGCAGTCTAGGACAGGGAAGCAATCAGCCCCAGCATTTT
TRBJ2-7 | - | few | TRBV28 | CASSSSYEQYF | TGTGCCAGCAGTTCATCCTACGAGCAGTACTTC
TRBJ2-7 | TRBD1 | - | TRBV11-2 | CASSWGTGSEQYF | TGTGCCAGCAGCTGGGGGACAGGGAGTGAGCAGTACTTC
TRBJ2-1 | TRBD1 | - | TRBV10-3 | CAISEGGQGIYNEQFF | TGTGCCATCAGTGAAGGAGGACAGGGGATATACAATGAGCAGTTCTTC
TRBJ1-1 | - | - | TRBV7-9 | CASSLDPGWSYTDTEAFF | TGTGCCAGCAGCTTAGACCCAGGGTGGAGCTATACGGACACTGAAGCTTTCTTT